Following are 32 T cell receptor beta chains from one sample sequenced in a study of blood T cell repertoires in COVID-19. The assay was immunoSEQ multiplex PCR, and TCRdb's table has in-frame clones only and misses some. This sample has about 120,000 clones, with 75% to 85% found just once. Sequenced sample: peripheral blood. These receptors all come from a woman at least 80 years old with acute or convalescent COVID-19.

CDR3 sequence: CASSTATNEKLFF. In DNA, the CDR3 is TGTGCCAGTAGTACGGCAACTAATGAAAAACTGTTTTTT. V is TRBV19 and J is TRBJ1-4, with unresolved D. V lost 4 bases to trimming and J lost 0 bases, with 3 bases between them. Germline V CDR1 and CDR2: LNHDA, SQIVND (reference sequence). CDR3 length equals 13 residues.

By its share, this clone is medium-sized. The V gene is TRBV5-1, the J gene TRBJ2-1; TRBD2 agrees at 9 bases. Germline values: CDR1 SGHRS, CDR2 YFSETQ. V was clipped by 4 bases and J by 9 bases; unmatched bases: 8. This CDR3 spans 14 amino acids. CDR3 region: CASSPPRGGAEQFF. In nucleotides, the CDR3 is TGCGCCAGCAGCCCACCGCGGGGGGGCGCTGAGCAGTTCTTC.

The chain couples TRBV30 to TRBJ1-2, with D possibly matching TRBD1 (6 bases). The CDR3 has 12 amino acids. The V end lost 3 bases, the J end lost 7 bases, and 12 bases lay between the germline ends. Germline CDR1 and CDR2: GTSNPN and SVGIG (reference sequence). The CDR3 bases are TGTGCCTGGAGGCTACAGGGACGTGGCTACACCTTC. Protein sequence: CAWRLQGRGYTF.

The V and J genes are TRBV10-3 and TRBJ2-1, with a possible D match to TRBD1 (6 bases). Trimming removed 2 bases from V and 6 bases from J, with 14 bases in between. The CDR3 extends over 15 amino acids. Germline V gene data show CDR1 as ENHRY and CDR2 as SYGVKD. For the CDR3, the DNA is TGTGCCATCAGTGAGGGTCTGGACAGATCCAATGAGCAGTTCTTC. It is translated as CAISEGLDRSNEQFF.

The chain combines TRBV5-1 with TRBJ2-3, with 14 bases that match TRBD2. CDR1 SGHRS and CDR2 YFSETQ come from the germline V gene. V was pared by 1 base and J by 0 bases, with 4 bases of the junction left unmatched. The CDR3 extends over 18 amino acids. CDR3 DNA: TGCGCCAGCAGCTTGAGGACTAGCGGGGGGACTAGCACAGATACGCAGTATTTT. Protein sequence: CASSLRTSGGTSTDTQYF.

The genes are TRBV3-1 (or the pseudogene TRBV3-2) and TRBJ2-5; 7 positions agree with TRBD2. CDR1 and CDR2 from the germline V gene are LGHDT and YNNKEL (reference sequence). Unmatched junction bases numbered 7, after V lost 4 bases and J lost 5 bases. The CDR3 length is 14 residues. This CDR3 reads CASSPRLAFETQYF. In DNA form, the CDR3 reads TGTGCCAGCAGCCCTCGACTAGCTTTCGAGACCCAGTACTTC.

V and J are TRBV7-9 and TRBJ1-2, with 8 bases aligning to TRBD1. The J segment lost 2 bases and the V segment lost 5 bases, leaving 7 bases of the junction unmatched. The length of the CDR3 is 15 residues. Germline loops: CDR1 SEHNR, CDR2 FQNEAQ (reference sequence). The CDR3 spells CASSPWTGNNYGYTF. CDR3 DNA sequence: TGTGCCAGCAGCCCTTGGACAGGGAACAACTATGGCTACACCTTC.

The CDR3 DNA sequence: TGTGCCAGCAGTCGGACAGTTAGTAACTATGGCTACACCTTC. As protein: CASSRTVSNYGYTF. V is TRBV2 and J is TRBJ1-2; D may be TRBD1 (6 bases). Trimming removed 5 bases from V and 1 base from J, with 11 bases in between. In germline, CDR1 is SNHLY, CDR2 FYNNEI. The CDR3 consists of 14 residues.

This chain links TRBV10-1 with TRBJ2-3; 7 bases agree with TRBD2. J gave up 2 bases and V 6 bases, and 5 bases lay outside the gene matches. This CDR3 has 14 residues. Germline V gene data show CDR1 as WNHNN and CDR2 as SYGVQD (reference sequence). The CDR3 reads CASSLSGDTDTQYF. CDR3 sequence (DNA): TGCGCCAGCAGCCTCAGCGGGGACACAGATACGCAGTATTTT.

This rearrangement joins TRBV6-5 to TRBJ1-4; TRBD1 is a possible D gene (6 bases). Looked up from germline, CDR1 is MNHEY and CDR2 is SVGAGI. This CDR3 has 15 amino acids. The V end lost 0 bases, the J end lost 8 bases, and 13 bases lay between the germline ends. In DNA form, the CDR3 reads TGTGCCAGCAGTTACTCGTTAAACAGGGAGGAAAAACTGTTTTTT. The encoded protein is CASSYSLNREEKLFF.

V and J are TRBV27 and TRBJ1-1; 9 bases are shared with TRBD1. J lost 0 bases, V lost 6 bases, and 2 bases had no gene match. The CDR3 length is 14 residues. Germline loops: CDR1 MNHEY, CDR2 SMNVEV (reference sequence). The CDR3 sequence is CASRRTGVNTEAFF. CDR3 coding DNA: TGTGCCAGCAGAAGGACAGGGGTGAACACTGAAGCTTTCTTT.

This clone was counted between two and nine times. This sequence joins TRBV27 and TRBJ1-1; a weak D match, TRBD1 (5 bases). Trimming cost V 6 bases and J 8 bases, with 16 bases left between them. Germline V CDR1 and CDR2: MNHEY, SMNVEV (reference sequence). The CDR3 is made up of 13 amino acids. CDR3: CASRRIGGGEAFF. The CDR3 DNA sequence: TGTGCCAGCAGGAGAATTGGGGGAGGGGAAGCTTTCTTT.

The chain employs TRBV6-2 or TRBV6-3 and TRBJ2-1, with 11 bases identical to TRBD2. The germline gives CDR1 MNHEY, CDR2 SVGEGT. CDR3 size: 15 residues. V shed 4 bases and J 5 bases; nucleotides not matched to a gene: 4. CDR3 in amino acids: CASSFLAGGHNEQFF. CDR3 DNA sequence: TGTGCCAGCAGTTTTCTAGCGGGAGGCCACAATGAGCAGTTCTTC.

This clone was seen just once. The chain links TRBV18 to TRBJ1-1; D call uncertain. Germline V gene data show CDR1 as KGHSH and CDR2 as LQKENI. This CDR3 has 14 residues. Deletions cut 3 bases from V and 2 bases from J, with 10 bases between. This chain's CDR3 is CASSPEETNTEAFF. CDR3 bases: TGTGCCAGCTCACCTGAGGAAACCAACACTGAAGCTTTCTTT.

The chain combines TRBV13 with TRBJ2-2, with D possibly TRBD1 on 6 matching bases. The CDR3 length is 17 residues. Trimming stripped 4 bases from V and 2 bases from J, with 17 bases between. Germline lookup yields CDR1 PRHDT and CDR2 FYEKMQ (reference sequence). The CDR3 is CASSSSSTGTNTGELFF. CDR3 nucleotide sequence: TGTGCCAGCAGCTCCTCCTCGACAGGAACCAACACCGGGGAGCTGTTTTTT.

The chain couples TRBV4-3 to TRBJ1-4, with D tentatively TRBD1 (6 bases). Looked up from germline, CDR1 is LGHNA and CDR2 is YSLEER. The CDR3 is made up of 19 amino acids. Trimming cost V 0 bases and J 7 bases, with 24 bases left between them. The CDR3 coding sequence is TGCGCCAGCAGCCAAGATTTGCGTGGGCACTACAGGGATGGTGAAAAACTGTTTTTT. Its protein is CASSQDLRGHYRDGEKLFF.

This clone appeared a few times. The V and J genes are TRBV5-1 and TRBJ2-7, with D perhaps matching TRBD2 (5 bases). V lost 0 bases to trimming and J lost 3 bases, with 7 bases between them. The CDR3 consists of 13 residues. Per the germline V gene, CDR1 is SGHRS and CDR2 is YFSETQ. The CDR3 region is CASSLAGSYEQYF. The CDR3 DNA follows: TGCGCCAGCAGCTTGGCGGGGAGCTACGAGCAGTACTTC.

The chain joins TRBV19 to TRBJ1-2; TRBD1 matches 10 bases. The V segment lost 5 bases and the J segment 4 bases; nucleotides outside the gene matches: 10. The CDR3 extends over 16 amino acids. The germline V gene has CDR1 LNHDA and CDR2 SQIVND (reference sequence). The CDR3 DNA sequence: TGTGCCAGTAGTTCGACAGGGGGCACGGTGTTCTATGGCTACACCTTC. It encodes CASSSTGGTVFYGYTF.

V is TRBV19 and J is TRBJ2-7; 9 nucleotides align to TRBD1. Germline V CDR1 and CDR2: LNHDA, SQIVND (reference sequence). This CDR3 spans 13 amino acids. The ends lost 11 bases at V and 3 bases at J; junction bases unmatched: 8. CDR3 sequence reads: CAGTGQQGYEQYF. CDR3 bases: TGTGCCGGGACAGGGCAACAGGGCTACGAGCAGTACTTC.

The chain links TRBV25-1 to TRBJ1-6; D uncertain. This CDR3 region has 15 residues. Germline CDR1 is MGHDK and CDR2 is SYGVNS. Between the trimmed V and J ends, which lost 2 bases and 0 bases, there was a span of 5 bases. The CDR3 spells CASSEALSYNSPLHF. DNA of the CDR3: TGTGCCAGCAGTGAAGCACTCTCCTATAATTCACCCCTCCACTTT. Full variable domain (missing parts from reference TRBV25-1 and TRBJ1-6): EADIYQTPRYLVIGTGKKITLECSQTMGHDKMYWYQQDPGMELHLIHYSYGVNSTEKGDLSSESTVSRIRTEHFPLTLESARPSHTSQYLCASSEALSYNSPLHFGNGTRLTVT.

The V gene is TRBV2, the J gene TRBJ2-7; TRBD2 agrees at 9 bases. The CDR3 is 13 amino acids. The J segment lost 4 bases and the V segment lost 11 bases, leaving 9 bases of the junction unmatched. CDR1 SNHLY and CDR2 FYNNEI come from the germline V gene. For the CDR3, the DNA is TGTGCCGGGGGGGGGACTAGCAGTTACGAGCAGTACTTC. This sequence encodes CAGGGTSSYEQYF.

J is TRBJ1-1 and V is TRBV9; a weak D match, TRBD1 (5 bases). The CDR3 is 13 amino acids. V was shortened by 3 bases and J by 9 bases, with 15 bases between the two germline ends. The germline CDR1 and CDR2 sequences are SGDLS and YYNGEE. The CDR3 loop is CASSAGGEEKAFF. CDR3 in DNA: TGTGCCAGCAGCGCGGGGGGGGAAGAGAAAGCTTTCTTT.

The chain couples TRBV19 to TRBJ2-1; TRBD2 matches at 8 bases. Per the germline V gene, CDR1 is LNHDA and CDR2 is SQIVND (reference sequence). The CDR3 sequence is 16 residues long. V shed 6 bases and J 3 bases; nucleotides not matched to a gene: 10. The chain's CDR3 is CASSPRTSTYYNEQFF. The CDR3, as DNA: TGTGCCAGTAGCCCGAGGACTAGCACTTACTACAATGAGCAGTTCTTC.

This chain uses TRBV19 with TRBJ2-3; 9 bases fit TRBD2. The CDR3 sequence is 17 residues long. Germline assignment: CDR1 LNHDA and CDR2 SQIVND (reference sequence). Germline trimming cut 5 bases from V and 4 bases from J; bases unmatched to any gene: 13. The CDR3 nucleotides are TGTGCCAGTAGTGCCCCTAGGGGAGCGGGGGGCCCAGATACGCAGTATTTT. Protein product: CASSAPRGAGGPDTQYF.

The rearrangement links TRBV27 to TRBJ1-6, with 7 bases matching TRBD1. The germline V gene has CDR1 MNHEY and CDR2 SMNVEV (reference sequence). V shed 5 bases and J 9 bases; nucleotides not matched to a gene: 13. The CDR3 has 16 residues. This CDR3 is CASSQGERAGGSPLHF. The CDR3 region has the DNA TGTGCCAGCAGTCAGGGGGAGAGGGCGGGGGGTTCACCCCTCCACTTT.

The CDR3 protein is CASSPTNRGPEQYF. As DNA, the CDR3 is TGTGCCAGCAGCCCAACTAACAGGGGACCCGAGCAGTACTTC. This chain joins TRBV5-8 and TRBJ2-7; 7 bases agree with TRBD1. J gave up 6 bases and V 4 bases, and 10 bases lay outside the gene matches. The length of the CDR3 is 14 residues. In germline, CDR1 is SGHTS, CDR2 YDEGEE. The variable domain in full, completed from reference TRBV5-8 and TRBJ2-7, reads EAGVTQSPTHLIKTRGQQATLRCSPISGHTSVYWYQQALGLGLQFLLWYDEGEERNRGNFPPRFSGRQFPNYSSELNVNALELEDSALYLCASSPTNRGPEQYFGPGTRLTVT.

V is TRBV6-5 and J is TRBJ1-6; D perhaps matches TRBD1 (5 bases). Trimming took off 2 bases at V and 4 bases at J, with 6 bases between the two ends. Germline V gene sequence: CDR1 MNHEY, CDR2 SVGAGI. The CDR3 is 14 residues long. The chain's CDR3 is CASSYRGYNSPLHF. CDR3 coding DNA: TGTGCCAGCAGTTACAGGGGATATAATTCACCCCTCCACTTT.

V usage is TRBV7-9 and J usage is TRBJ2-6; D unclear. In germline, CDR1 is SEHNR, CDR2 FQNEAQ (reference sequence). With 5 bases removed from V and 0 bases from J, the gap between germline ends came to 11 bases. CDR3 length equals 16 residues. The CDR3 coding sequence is TGTGCCAGCAGCGACGGTCGAGGCTCTGGGGCCAACGTCCTGACTTTC. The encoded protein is CASSDGRGSGANVLTF.

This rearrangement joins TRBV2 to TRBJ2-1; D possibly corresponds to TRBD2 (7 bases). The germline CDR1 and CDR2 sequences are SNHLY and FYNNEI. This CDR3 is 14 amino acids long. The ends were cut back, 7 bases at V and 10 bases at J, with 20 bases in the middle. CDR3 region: CASIRRGHPREQFF. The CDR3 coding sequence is TGTGCCAGCATTCGGCGGGGGCACCCTCGGGAGCAGTTCTTC.

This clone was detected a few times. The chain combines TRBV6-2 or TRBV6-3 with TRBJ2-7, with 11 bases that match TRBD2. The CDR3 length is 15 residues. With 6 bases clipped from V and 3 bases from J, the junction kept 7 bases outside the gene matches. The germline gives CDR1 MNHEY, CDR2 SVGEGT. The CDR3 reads CASSPSGGQNYEQYF. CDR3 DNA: TGTGCCAGCAGCCCTAGCGGGGGGCAAAACTACGAGCAGTACTTC.

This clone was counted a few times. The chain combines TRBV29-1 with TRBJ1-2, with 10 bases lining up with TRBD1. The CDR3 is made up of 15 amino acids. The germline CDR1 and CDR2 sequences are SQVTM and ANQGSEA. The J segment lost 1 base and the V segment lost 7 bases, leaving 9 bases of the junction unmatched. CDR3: CSAGGTGAGNYGYTF. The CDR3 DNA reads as TGCAGCGCCGGTGGGACAGGGGCGGGTAACTATGGCTACACCTTC.

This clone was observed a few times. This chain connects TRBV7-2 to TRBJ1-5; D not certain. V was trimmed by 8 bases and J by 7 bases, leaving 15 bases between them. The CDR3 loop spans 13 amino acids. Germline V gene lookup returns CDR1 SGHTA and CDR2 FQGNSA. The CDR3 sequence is CASSLKAEQPQHF. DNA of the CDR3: TGTGCCAGCTCTTTGAAGGCGGAACAGCCCCAGCATTTT.